This passage covers 32 T cell receptor beta chains from one sample sequenced in a study of identical twins listed by TCRdb under 2016. The library was prepared using 5' RACE. The instrument given in TCRdb is Illumina HiSeq 2000. TCRdb cleaned the public reads at Q25 with fastp, built clones with MiXCR and kept in-frame beta chains. CDR3 protein duplicates are merged, each entry listing the most common genes and DNA. Present in this sample are about 690,000 distinct CDR3 sequences, around 6% of which were seen just once. The ten largest clones represent roughly 1.8% of the sample. The sequenced sample was naive T cells sorted from blood. This sample's cell subset or site label indicates: cells isolated with a human naive T-cell isolation kit. The source is a man younger than 35 in good health.

This clonotype appeared many times. The V call is TRBV9, the J call TRBJ2-3, with 8 nucleotides matching TRBD2. The CDR3 extends over 17 amino acids. Germline loops: CDR1 SGDLS, CDR2 YYNGEE. The V gene end was trimmed by 6 bases and the J gene end by 0 bases; junction bases not matched to a gene: 12. CDR3: CASIHPRGGGSTDTQYF. CDR3 sequence (DNA): TGTGCCAGCATCCATCCAAGGGGCGGGGGGAGCACAGATACGCAGTATTTT.

This clonotype has ten or more counts. One junction end does not reproduce the germline sequence, and a read error may be involved. The chain recombines TRBV7-3 with TRBJ2-1; 8 bases align to TRBD2. CDR3 length equals 15 residues. Germline values: CDR1 SGHTA, CDR2 FQGTGA. The CDR3 sequence: CASSITSGLYNEQFF. The DNA of the CDR3 is TGTGCCAGCAGCATAACTAGCGGCCTATACAATGAGCAGTTCTTC.

A few counts support this clonotype. The chain links TRBV5-1 to TRBJ1-1, with 7 bases identical to TRBD1. CDR1 is SGHRS and CDR2 is YFSETQ in the germline V gene. CDR3 length: 15 amino acids. J gave up 3 bases and V 4 bases, and 9 bases lay outside the gene matches. The chain's CDR3 is CASSATGDRDTEAFF. CDR3 DNA: TGCGCCAGCAGCGCCACGGGGGACAGAGACACTGAAGCTTTCTTT.

Here the CDR3 DNA reads TGTGCCAGCAGCCTCTTTACACAGAACACCGGGGAGCTGTTTTTT. It translates to CASSLFTQNTGELFF. The chain has TRBV14 and TRBJ2-2; D unclear. Germline V gene data show CDR1 as SGHDN and CDR2 as FVKESK. Trimming took 4 bases from V and 1 from J, leaving 10 bases between them. The CDR3 has 15 residues.

This clonotype showed up many times. This chain uses TRBV7-6 with TRBJ2-1; 7 positions match TRBD2. This CDR3 is built from 12 residues. V dropped 6 bases and J dropped 13; count of bases not matched to a gene: 9. Germline CDR1 and CDR2: SGHVS and FNYEAQ. CDR3 nucleotides: TGTGCCAGCAGTAGCCGGGACTATTACCAGTTCTTC. Translating it yields CASSSRDYYQFF.

The rearrangement joins TRBV7-9 to TRBJ2-6; 10 nucleotides line up with TRBD2. CDR3 size: 17 residues. The trim removed 5 bases at V and 3 bases at J, leaving 7 bases unmatched. CDR1 and CDR2 (germline): SEHNR, FQNEAQ (reference sequence). This chain's CDR3 is CASSQLAGDNGANVLTF. In DNA, the CDR3 is TGTGCCAGCAGCCAGCTAGCGGGAGACAATGGGGCCAACGTCCTGACTTTC. Complete variable domain (other parts from reference TRBV7-9 and TRBJ2-6): DTGVSQNPRHKITKRGQNVTFRCDPISEHNRLYWYRQTLGQGPEFLTYFQNEAQLEKSRLLSDRFSAERPKGSFSTLEIQRTEQGDSAMYLCASSQLAGDNGANVLTFGAGSRLTVL.

This clonotype was counted many times. The rearrangement joins TRBV10-3 to TRBJ2-2, with a possible D match to TRBD2 (6 bases). Germline V lookup: CDR1 ENHRY, CDR2 SYGVKD. The CDR3 covers 17 residues. The V and J ends lost 5 bases and 3 bases respectively, with 19 bases between them. The CDR3 is CAISPPFTSSYTGELFF. CDR3 DNA sequence: TGTGCCATCAGTCCTCCTTTTACTAGCTCCTACACCGGGGAGCTGTTTTTT.

This clonotype has a count of ten or more. The chain employs TRBV7-9 and TRBJ2-1, with 10 bases fitting TRBD2. J gave up 5 bases and V 5 bases, and 12 bases lay outside the gene matches. CDR3 length: 17 amino acids. The germline V gene has CDR1 SEHNR and CDR2 FQNEAQ (reference sequence). CDR3 coding DNA: TGTGCCAGCAGCGGGGCCAGGCCTAGCGGGAGCCACAATGAGCAGTTCTTC. It is translated as CASSGARPSGSHNEQFF.

The chain has TRBV5-1 and TRBJ2-1; 9 positions match TRBD2. The V gene end was trimmed by 2 bases and the J gene end by 6 bases; junction bases not matched to a gene: 9. This CDR3 has 16 amino acids. The V gene's germline CDR1 is SGHRS and CDR2 YFSETQ. DNA of the CDR3: TGCGCCAGCAGCTTAGTAGCGGGGGCCGGGGCCAATGAGCAGTTCTTC. Translating gives CASSLVAGAGANEQFF.

This chain uses TRBV20-1 with TRBJ1-3; D is ambiguous. This CDR3 has 15 residues. Looked up from germline, CDR1 is DFQATT and CDR2 is SNEGSKA (reference sequence). V was shortened by 0 bases and J by 0 bases, with 9 bases between the two germline ends. CDR3 in amino acids: CSAREEARSGNTIYF. CDR3 nucleotides: TGCAGTGCTAGAGAAGAGGCCCGCTCTGGAAACACCATATATTTT.

This clonotype has only a few counts. The J gene is TRBJ1-5, the V gene TRBV6-2 or TRBV6-3; no clear D. CDR3 length equals 15 residues. The germline V gene has CDR1 MNHEY and CDR2 SVGEGT. Trimming stripped 0 bases from V and 4 bases from J, with 10 bases between. The CDR3 reads CASSYSPPVNQPQHF. In nucleotides, the CDR3 is TGTGCCAGCAGTTACTCGCCGCCAGTTAATCAGCCCCAGCATTTT.

This chain joins TRBV20-1 and TRBJ2-4, with D unclear. Germline CDR1 is DFQATT and CDR2 is SNEGSKA (reference sequence). The CDR3 covers 16 residues. V was cut by 3 bases and J by 0 bases, with 15 bases left in between. The CDR3 DNA follows: TGCAGTGCTAGTAAAGGTCCGGGCCTAGCCAAAAACATTCAGTACTTC. Protein: CSASKGPGLAKNIQYF.

This clonotype has ten or more counts. This chain joins TRBV20-1 and TRBJ2-1; D may be TRBD1 (5 bases). The CDR3 length is 14 residues. The V end was cut by 6 bases, the J end by 7 bases, with 19 bases between. Looked up from germline, CDR1 is DFQATT and CDR2 is SNEGSKA (reference sequence). The CDR3 DNA is TGCAGTGCCAGCCCTCCGAAGGGGCAAAATGAGCAGTTCTTC. Protein sequence: CSASPPKGQNEQFF.

This clonotype was seen many times. This chain links TRBV20-1 with TRBJ2-3; D call uncertain. With 3 bases removed from V and 6 bases from J, the gap between germline ends came to 16 bases. The CDR3 contains 14 residues. Per germline, CDR1 DFQATT and CDR2 SNEGSKA (reference sequence). CDR3 coding DNA: TGCAGTGCTAGCCCCCTAAAGCGACTTGATACGCAGTATTTT. Its translation: CSASPLKRLDTQYF.

Ten or more counts support this clonotype. The rearrangement uses TRBV5-1 and TRBJ1-5; D gene uncertain. V gave up 4 bases and J gave up 6 bases, with 14 bases separating them. Germline CDR1 and CDR2: SGHRS and YFSETQ. CDR3 length: 14 amino acids. In DNA, the CDR3 is TGCGCCAGCAGCCCCTCCGGTGTCCCTCAGCCCCAGCATTTT. Its protein product is CASSPSGVPQPQHF.

V gene TRBV12-3 or TRBV12-4 combines with J gene TRBJ1-5; 9 bases line up with TRBD1. This CDR3 is built from 15 residues. The J segment lost 6 bases and the V segment lost 5 bases, leaving 8 bases of the junction unmatched. CDR3: CASSAQGAAGQPQHF. In DNA, the CDR3 is TGTGCCAGCAGTGCACAGGGGGCGGCGGGTCAGCCCCAGCATTTT.

This clonotype was counted only a few times. V usage is TRBV12-5 and J usage is TRBJ2-2; tentatively, D is TRBD1 (5 bases). V was cut by 3 bases and J by 5 bases, with 13 bases left in between. This CDR3 has 15 residues. CDR1 and CDR2 (germline): LGHNT, FRNRAP. The CDR3, as DNA: TGTGCTAGTGGTTTTATCACAGGAGTAACCGGGGAGCTGTTTTTT. Translation gives CASGFITGVTGELFF. The whole variable domain, remainder taken from reference TRBV12-5 and TRBJ2-2, is DARVTQTPRHKVTEMGQEVTMRCQPILGHNTVFWYRQTMMQGLELLAYFRNRAPLDDSGMPKDRFSAEMPDATLATLKIQPSEPRDSAVYFCASGFITGVTGELFFGEGSRLTVL.

This clonotype was detected many times. V gene TRBV12-3 or TRBV12-4 combines with J gene TRBJ2-5; D is ambiguous. With 3 bases removed from V and 7 bases from J, the gap between germline ends came to 6 bases. CDR3 length: 11 residues. The CDR3 nucleotides read TGTGCCAGCAGTTTTTCGGGGACCCAGTACTTC. Translated, it gives CASSFSGTQYF.

The chain combines TRBV29-1 with TRBJ2-2, with TRBD1 as a possible D gene (5 bases). The germline gives CDR1 SQVTM, CDR2 ANQGSEA. CDR3 length: 14 amino acids. Trimming stripped 1 base from V and 5 bases from J, with 11 bases between. CDR3 sequence: CSVEVLSGTGELFF. CDR3 sequence (DNA): TGCAGCGTTGAAGTTCTTTCAGGGACCGGGGAGCTGTTTTTT.

This clonotype was detected many times. CDR3 residues: CASSDRVAYNEQFF. The CDR3 DNA follows: TGTGCCTCCTCAGACAGGGTAGCCTACAATGAGCAGTTCTTC. The gene calls are TRBV30 and TRBJ2-1; 7 bases line up with TRBD1. V dropped 7 bases and J dropped 2; count of bases not matched to a gene: 8. The CDR3 loop spans 14 amino acids. In germline, CDR1 is GTSNPN, CDR2 SVGIG (reference sequence).

This clonotype was found many times. This chain connects TRBV11-3 to TRBJ2-3, with D possibly being TRBD1 (5 bases). The CDR3 totals 16 residues. V shed 1 base and J shed 2 bases, with 13 bases lying between them. Germline lookup yields CDR1 SGHNT and CDR2 YENEEA. The CDR3 DNA is TGTGCCAGCAGCTTAGCAGGGCAAGGGAACACAGATACGCAGTATTTT. It is translated as CASSLAGQGNTDTQYF.

Here the CDR3 reads CAWSWGSGANVLTF. CDR3 DNA: TGTGCCTGGAGTTGGGGCTCTGGGGCCAACGTCCTGACTTTC. The V gene is TRBV30, the J gene TRBJ2-6; D is unclear. This CDR3 region has 14 residues. V lost 2 bases, J lost 0 bases, and 5 bases lay in between. Germline assignment: CDR1 GTSNPN and CDR2 SVGIG (reference sequence).

Concerning this clonotype itself: This may be a read error, as it is one base from a much larger clone. The rearrangement uses TRBV5-6 and TRBJ2-7; no reliable D call. The CDR3 is 13 residues long. Looked up from germline, CDR1 is SGHDT and CDR2 is YYEEEE. CDR3 DNA: TGTGCCAGCAGCCCATCCAACTCCTACGAGCAGAACTTC. Amino acids: CASSPSNSYEQNF.

This clonotype was detected many times. The chain carries TRBV12-3 or TRBV12-4 and TRBJ2-5; TRBD1 might be the D (6 bases). The CDR3 covers 16 residues. V shed 0 bases and J shed 4 bases, with 15 bases lying between them. CDR3 region: CASSLAGQTPRETQYF. CDR3 nucleotides: TGTGCCAGCAGTTTAGCAGGACAGACCCCACGAGAGACCCAGTACTTC.

There are many counts of this clonotype. V is TRBV5-1 and J is TRBJ2-3; perhaps D is TRBD1 or TRBD2 (5 bases each). The CDR3 extends over 16 amino acids. V lost 4 bases to trimming and J lost 0 bases, with 15 bases between them. Germline V gene lookup returns CDR1 SGHRS and CDR2 YFSETQ. The CDR3 reads CASSPTPGRSTDTQYF. CDR3 sequence (DNA): TGCGCCAGCAGCCCGACGCCGGGGCGAAGCACAGATACGCAGTATTTT.

With respect to this clonotype: The CDR3 end shows no conserved phenylalanine or tryptophan, and so a read error is likely. This rearrangement joins TRBV27 to TRBJ2-5; TRBD1 might be the D (5 bases). This CDR3 has 13 amino acids. Germline V gene sequence: CDR1 MNHEY, CDR2 SMNVEV (reference sequence). V lost 3 bases and J lost 3, with 8 bases in between. The CDR3 sequence: CASSFSGKETQYS. The CDR3 bases are TGTGCCAGCAGTTTTTCAGGGAAAGAGACCCAGTACTCA.

Ten or more counts support this clonotype. This chain joins TRBV11-1 and TRBJ2-1; 10 bases align to TRBD2. CDR1 is SGHAT and CDR2 is FQDESV in the germline V gene (reference sequence). The CDR3 length is 18 residues. With 3 bases clipped from V and 7 bases from J, the junction kept 15 bases outside the gene matches. The CDR3 sequence is CASSFNAWGLAGVNEQFF. The CDR3 bases are TGTGCCAGCAGCTTCAACGCCTGGGGGCTAGCGGGAGTTAATGAGCAGTTCTTC.

This clonotype was observed a handful of times. The chain uses TRBV5-5 and TRBJ2-5, with unresolved D. Per the germline V gene, CDR1 is SGHKS and CDR2 is YYEKEE (reference sequence). The CDR3 is made up of 14 amino acids. The germline V and J ends were trimmed by 2 bases and 4 bases, with 12 bases remaining between them. In DNA form, the CDR3 reads TGTGCCAGCAGCTTCCGGACCACAGCAGAGACCCAGTACTTC. Protein sequence: CASSFRTTAETQYF.

This clonotype was seen many times. Germline and junction disagree at one end, which may indicate a read error. The chain carries TRBV7-2 and TRBJ2-3; no definite D call. CDR1 and CDR2 from the germline V gene are SGHTA and FQGNSA. The CDR3 is 15 residues long. The CDR3 here is CASSLAPTSTDTQYF. CDR3 nucleotides: TGCGCCAGCAGCTTGGCTCCGACTAGCACAGATACGCAGTATTTT.

This clonotype was seen a handful of times. The chain employs TRBV30 and TRBJ1-5; the D gene is possibly TRBD1 (5 bases). The CDR3 is 17 amino acids. Germline loops: CDR1 GTSNPN, CDR2 SVGIG (reference sequence). Trimming took 0 bases from V and 1 from J, leaving 16 bases between them. This chain's CDR3 is CAWSVGHMVSSNQPQHF. DNA of the CDR3: TGTGCCTGGAGTGTAGGACATATGGTTTCGAGCAATCAGCCCCAGCATTTT.

This clonotype was observed many times. This sequence joins TRBV12-3 or TRBV12-4 and TRBJ2-7; 7 bases are shared with TRBD1. V was pared by 3 bases and J by 5 bases, with 4 bases of the junction left unmatched. This CDR3 is 13 amino acids long. CDR3: CASSFTGTDEQYV. In DNA form, the CDR3 reads TGTGCCAGCAGTTTCACCGGGACAGACGAGCAGTACGTC.

There are a few counts of this clonotype. This sequence joins TRBV28 and TRBJ2-3; either TRBD1 or TRBD2 may supply D (5 bases each). In germline, CDR1 is MDHEN, CDR2 SYDVKM. V was clipped by 4 bases and J by 10 bases, with 9 bases between them. This CDR3 has 11 amino acids. CDR3 protein: CASSWGYAQYF. As DNA, the CDR3 is TGTGCCAGCAGTTGGGGGTACGCGCAGTATTTT. The whole variable domain, filled in from reference TRBV28 and TRBJ2-3, reads DVKVTQSSRYLVKRTGEKVFLECVQDMDHENMFWYRQDPGLGLRLIYFSYDVKMKEKGDIPEGYSVSREKKERFSLILESASTNQTSMYLCASSWGYAQYFGPGTRLTVL.